The 24 T cell receptor beta chains below come from one sample, sequenced in a study of CD8+CD57+ T cells in acquired aplastic anemia. Genomic DNA was employed as the template in profiling TCR beta VDJ and CDR3. MiXCR, run by TCRdb on the reads, gives a single entry per CDR3 protein. The table shows about 200,000 distinct CDR3 sequences, with about 60% occurring only once. Only patients with CD8+CD57+ cell expansion on flow cytometry were chosen for sequencing. The sequenced sample consisted of sorted CD4+, CD8+, or CD8+CD57+ T cells (not recorded which) from PBMCs. All receptors come from a human donor with aplastic anemia.

The rearrangement joins TRBV2 to TRBJ1-5; 9 nucleotides line up with TRBD1. From germline, CDR1 is SNHLY and CDR2 FYNNEI. After removal of 3 bases from V and 3 bases from J, the junction contained 9 bases not matched to a gene. The CDR3 consists of 17 residues. CDR3 residues: CASSEGQGQWSNQPQHF. The CDR3 coding sequence is TGTGCCAGCAGTGAGGGACAGGGTCAATGGTCCAATCAGCCCCAGCATTTT.

A few counts support this clonotype. V usage is TRBV25-1 and J usage is TRBJ1-6; TRBD1 might be the D (5 bases). In germline, CDR1 is MGHDK, CDR2 SYGVNS. Trimming took off 1 base at V and 7 bases at J, with 11 bases between the two ends. There are 15 residues in the CDR3. The CDR3 DNA sequence: TGTGCCAGCAGTGAATCCGACAGCCCCAATTCACCCCTCCACTTT. It encodes CASSESDSPNSPLHF.

A few counts support this clonotype. The rearrangement joins TRBV7-3 to TRBJ2-1, with TRBD2 identical over 8 bases. There are 14 residues in the CDR3. Germline lookup yields CDR1 SGHTA and CDR2 FQGTGA. With 6 bases clipped from V and 3 bases from J, the junction kept 4 bases outside the gene matches. The CDR3 nucleotides read TGTGCCAGCAGACCCACTAGCGGCTACAATGAGCAGTTCTTC. Its translation: CASRPTSGYNEQFF.

In DNA form, the CDR3 reads TGTGCCAGCAGCAAGACGGATACAGATACGCAGTATTTT. It yields the protein CASSKTDTDTQYF. V and J are TRBV7-9 and TRBJ2-3; D remains ambiguous. Germline V lookup: CDR1 SEHNR, CDR2 FQNEAQ (reference sequence). Trimming left V 5 bases short and J 3 bases short, with 9 bases between. This CDR3 contains 13 residues.

The rearrangement joins TRBV24-1 to TRBJ2-2; D assignment may be TRBD1 or TRBD2 (5 bases each). V was trimmed by 4 bases and J by 2 bases, leaving 16 bases between them. Germline CDR1 and CDR2: KGHDR and SFDVKD. This CDR3 contains 17 residues. The CDR3 bases are TGTGCCACCAGTGACCCCAATGGGACGGCAAACACCGGGGAGCTGTTTTTT. Amino acids: CATSDPNGTANTGELFF.

This chain connects TRBV9 to TRBJ1-1, with 7 bases fitting TRBD1. Germline values: CDR1 SGDLS, CDR2 YYNGEE. V shed 3 bases, J shed 7 bases, and the junction held 6 bases outside the gene matches. This CDR3 contains 13 residues. The CDR3 protein is CASSALRDSEAFF. In DNA, the CDR3 is TGTGCCAGCAGCGCATTAAGGGACAGTGAAGCTTTCTTT. The full variable domain, completed using reference TRBV9 and TRBJ1-1, is DSGVTQTPKHLITATGQRVTLRCSPRSGDLSVYWYQQSLDQGLQFLIQYYNGEERAKGNILERFSAQQFPDLHSELNLSSLELGDSALYFCASSALRDSEAFFGQGTRLTVV.

This clonotype turned up a few times. The J gene is TRBJ2-2, the V gene TRBV24-1, with D possibly matching TRBD1 (5 bases). Trimming shortened V by 0 bases and J by 8 bases, and 12 bases separated the two germline ends. CDR3 size: 15 residues. CDR1 KGHDR and CDR2 SFDVKD come from the germline V gene. The CDR3 reads CATSDLLQAQGELFF. In DNA, the CDR3 is TGTGCCACCAGTGATTTGCTACAGGCCCAAGGGGAGCTGTTTTTT.

The genes are TRBV7-3 and TRBJ1-2, with 9 bases identical to TRBD1. Germline values: CDR1 SGHTA, CDR2 FQGTGA. V was pared by 6 bases and J by 8 bases, with 13 bases of the junction left unmatched. The CDR3 sequence is 15 residues long. The CDR3 region is CASSATGGQGVGYTF. The CDR3 DNA reads TGTGCCAGCAGTGCCACGGGGGGACAGGGTGTAGGCTACACCTTC. Complete variable domain (other parts from reference TRBV7-3 and TRBJ1-2): GAGVSQTPSNKVTEKGKYVELRCDPISGHTALYWYRQSLGQGPEFLIYFQGTGAADDSGLPNDRFFAVRPEGSVSTLKIQRTERGDSAVYLCASSATGGQGVGYTFGSGTRLTVV.

V usage is TRBV12-3 or TRBV12-4 and J usage is TRBJ1-5, with D hard to call. The CDR3 loop spans 14 amino acids. Deletions cut 4 bases from V and 1 base from J, with 8 bases between. CDR3 sequence: CASSWGGSNQPQHF. The CDR3 DNA sequence: TGTGCCAGCAGTTGGGGTGGGAGCAATCAGCCCCAGCATTTT.

Details on this clonotype: A read error may be the cause here, since a much bigger clone is one base away. The CDR3 does not close with the conserved phenylalanine or tryptophan, likely indicating a read error. The V gene is TRBV7-2, the J gene TRBJ2-3; the match to TRBD2 covers 7 bases. V dropped 4 bases and J dropped 5; count of bases not matched to a gene: 9. Per the germline V gene, CDR1 is SGHTA and CDR2 is FQGNSA. The CDR3 extends over 15 amino acids. The CDR3 region is CASSSHGGGGDTQYL. CDR3 bases: TGTGCCAGCAGCTCCCATGGCGGGGGTGGAGATACGCAGTATCTT.

The rearrangement links TRBV2 to TRBJ2-3; D might be TRBD2 (6 bases). V was cut by 1 base and J by 6 bases, with 8 bases left in between. The V gene's germline CDR1 is SNHLY and CDR2 FYNNEI. This CDR3 has 13 amino acids. The CDR3 reads CASSEGRGDTQYF. CDR3 sequence (DNA): TGTGCCAGCAGTGAAGGGCGGGGTGATACGCAGTATTTT.

Ten or more counts support this clonotype. V usage is TRBV6-6 and J usage is TRBJ2-3; TRBD1 matches 8 bases. CDR1 is MNHNY, CDR2 SVGAGI, per germline (reference sequence). V dropped 4 bases and J dropped 0; count of bases not matched to a gene: 6. CDR3 length equals 16 residues. DNA of the CDR3: TGTGCCAGCAGTTCCGACAGGGGCCCTAGCACAGATACGCAGTATTTT. This encodes CASSSDRGPSTDTQYF.

The V call is TRBV7-9, the J call TRBJ2-2; 7 bases agree with TRBD1. V trimming: 5 bases; J trimming: 2 bases; junction bases outside the gene matches: 5. This CDR3 is 15 amino acids long. Germline V lookup: CDR1 SEHNR, CDR2 FQNEAQ (reference sequence). The CDR3 spells CASSQGDRNTGELFF. The CDR3 DNA reads TGTGCCAGCAGCCAAGGGGACAGAAACACCGGGGAGCTGTTTTTT.

V usage is TRBV12-3 or TRBV12-4 and J usage is TRBJ2-7, with unresolved D. With 5 bases removed from V and 2 bases from J, the gap between germline ends came to 7 bases. CDR3 length equals 12 residues. This chain's CDR3 is CASSEVAYEQYF. In DNA, the CDR3 is TGTGCCAGCAGTGAAGTGGCCTACGAGCAGTACTTC.

The chain recombines TRBV14 with TRBJ2-7; D remains unclear. V lost 1 base to trimming and J lost 7 bases, with 8 bases between them. Looked up from germline, CDR1 is SGHDN and CDR2 is FVKESK. This CDR3 is 12 amino acids long. Written as DNA, the CDR3 is TGTGCCAGCAGCCAAGTTTCTTCGGAGCAGTACTTC. Protein sequence: CASSQVSSEQYF.

The chain employs TRBV5-6 and TRBJ2-3; TRBD2 matches 12 bases. CDR3 length equals 15 residues. CDR1 is SGHDT and CDR2 is YYEEEE in the germline V gene. The V segment lost 8 bases and the J segment 1 base; nucleotides outside the gene matches: 5. CDR3 nucleotides: TGTGCCAGTACTTGGACTAGCGGGGGCACAGATACGCAGTATTTT. Residues: CASTWTSGGTDTQYF.

V gene TRBV19 combines with J gene TRBJ1-1; possibly TRBD1 for D (6 bases). The CDR3 covers 17 residues. Deletions cut 3 bases from V and 0 bases from J, with 17 bases between. Germline CDR1 LNHDA, CDR2 SQIVND (reference sequence). This CDR3 reads CASSIGGTGLLNTEAFF. CDR3 bases: TGTGCCAGTAGTATTGGGGGAACAGGGCTGTTGAACACTGAAGCTTTCTTT.

V is TRBV20-1 and J is TRBJ1-2; D is possibly TRBD1 (5 bases). Per the germline V gene, CDR1 is DFQATT and CDR2 is SNEGSKA (reference sequence). The CDR3 consists of 14 residues. The CDR3: CRGEGPSNMRGYTF. CDR3 coding DNA: TGCAGGGGGGAGGGTCCGTCGAATATGAGAGGCTACACCTTC.

This chain uses TRBV7-6 with TRBJ1-1; no reliable D call. Germline V CDR1 and CDR2: SGHVS, FNYEAQ. V gave up 0 bases and J gave up 1 base, with 9 bases separating them. The CDR3 has 15 amino acids. The CDR3 DNA sequence: TGTGCCAGCAGCTTAGCGGAGAAGGCGAACACTGAAGCTTTCTTT. Amino acids: CASSLAEKANTEAFF.

This chain links TRBV10-3 with TRBJ2-7, with 9 bases matching TRBD2. V gave up 11 bases and J gave up 4 bases; unmatched junction bases: 9. CDR1 and CDR2 from the germline V gene are ENHRY and SYGVKD. The CDR3 covers 13 residues. The CDR3 sequence is CAAAGTSPYEQYF. CDR3 nucleotide sequence: TGTGCCGCCGCCGGGACTAGCCCTTACGAGCAGTACTTC.

V is TRBV7-3 and J is TRBJ2-5; 10 nucleotides match TRBD1. The V segment lost 5 bases and the J segment 5 bases; nucleotides outside the gene matches: 11. CDR1 SGHTA and CDR2 FQGTGA come from the germline V gene. The CDR3 loop spans 16 amino acids. CDR3 in amino acids: CASSDSGTGAPETQYF. Here the CDR3 DNA reads TGTGCCAGCAGCGACTCCGGGACAGGGGCCCCGGAGACCCAGTACTTC.

This clonotype has a single count. This sequence joins TRBV10-3 and TRBJ2-1; a weak D match, TRBD2 (5 bases). Looked up from germline, CDR1 is ENHRY and CDR2 is SYGVKD. V gave up 7 bases and J gave up 4 bases, with 11 bases separating them. The CDR3 is made up of 13 amino acids. CDR3 sequence reads: CAITKGEYNEQFF. CDR3 in DNA: TGTGCCATCACCAAGGGAGAATACAATGAGCAGTTCTTC.

The sample holds one count of this clonotype. The chain carries TRBV29-1 and TRBJ1-2; D is ambiguous. Per germline, CDR1 SQVTM and CDR2 ANQGSEA. CDR3 length: 12 amino acids. Between the trimmed V and J ends, which lost 6 bases and 4 bases, there was a span of 12 bases. The CDR3: CSVRHVSYGYTF. The CDR3 nucleotides are TGCAGCGTCCGACACGTCAGCTATGGCTACACCTTC.

This clonotype was recorded a few times. The chain joins TRBV7-8 to TRBJ2-7, with D possibly matching TRBD1 (5 bases). The V end was cut by 0 bases, the J end by 0 bases, with 15 bases between. This CDR3 is 17 amino acids long. Germline V CDR1 and CDR2: SGHVS, FQNEAQ. The CDR3 region is CASSLAVTAESSYEQYF. DNA for the CDR3: TGTGCCAGCAGCTTAGCGGTGACAGCCGAGAGCTCCTACGAGCAGTACTTC.